These 17 T cell receptor beta chains originate from one sample sequenced in a study of blood T cell repertoires in COVID-19. Using immunoSEQ multiplex PCR, the repertoire was profiled, and TCRdb retains in-frame clones only, with some absent. In the table there are about 100,000 clones, 85% of which are singletons. Specimen: peripheral blood. The receptors come from a woman between 65 and 79 years old with active or convalescent COVID-19.

The J gene is TRBJ2-2, the V gene TRBV6-5, with TRBD1 identical over 9 bases. The CDR3 consists of 15 residues. The V and J ends lost 4 bases and 7 bases, in that order; junction bases with no gene match: 7. Germline assignment: CDR1 MNHEY and CDR2 SVGAGI. The CDR3 DNA is TGTGCCAGCAGTTCCACCGGGACAGGGATCGGGGAGCTGTTTTTT. Translated: CASSSTGTGIGELFF.

This chain joins TRBV7-2 and TRBJ2-7, with D maybe TRBD2 (6 bases). Germline V gene sequence: CDR1 SGHTA, CDR2 FQGNSA. Trimming took off 5 bases at V and 4 bases at J, with 15 bases between the two ends. The CDR3 is 14 residues long. The CDR3 DNA reads TGTGCCAGCAGCCACTCGACTAGTGGGTACGAGCAGTACTTC. Protein product: CASSHSTSGYEQYF.

The rearrangement joins TRBV7-9 to TRBJ1-2; no definite D call. Germline lookup yields CDR1 SEHNR and CDR2 FQNEAQ (reference sequence). CDR3 length: 16 residues. Between the trimmed V and J ends, which lost 0 bases and 4 bases, there was a span of 15 bases. The CDR3 nucleotides read TGTGCCAGCAGCTTAGCTCGAGAGGAGGACTCCTATGGCTACACCTTC. Amino acids: CASSLAREEDSYGYTF.

This chain uses TRBV6-5 with TRBJ2-7; 7 positions agree with TRBD1. Looked up from germline, CDR1 is MNHEY and CDR2 is SVGAGI. The CDR3 runs 13 residues. Trimming took 8 bases from V and 2 from J; bases not matched to a gene: 6. The CDR3 DNA follows: TGTGCCAGCGCCGACAGGGCGCCCTACGAGCAGTACTTC. It codes for CASADRAPYEQYF.

The chain carries TRBV28 and TRBJ1-2, with 12 bases identical to TRBD1. Per the germline V gene, CDR1 is MDHEN and CDR2 is SYDVKM. There are 17 residues in the CDR3. Trimming removed 2 bases from V and 7 bases from J; junction bases left unmatched: 11. The chain's CDR3 is CASSLQGGDRGRSGYTF. The CDR3 DNA is TGTGCCAGCAGTTTACAGGGCGGGGACAGGGGGCGAAGTGGCTACACCTTC.

This clone was observed a few times. V usage is TRBV18 and J usage is TRBJ1-1, with TRBD1 as a possible D gene (5 bases). Germline values: CDR1 KGHSH, CDR2 LQKENI. Trimming left V 6 bases short and J 1 base short, with 9 bases between. This CDR3 is 13 amino acids long. The CDR3 sequence: CASSYTGNTEAFF. CDR3 nucleotide sequence: TGTGCCAGCTCCTACACAGGGAACACTGAAGCTTTCTTT.

The chain has TRBV19 and TRBJ2-7; D gene uncertain. The CDR3 totals 15 residues. Trimming removed 3 bases from V and 2 bases from J, with 14 bases in between. Per germline, CDR1 LNHDA and CDR2 SQIVND (reference sequence). The CDR3 sequence is CASSIPGGATYEQYF. In DNA form, the CDR3 reads TGTGCCAGTAGTATTCCCGGCGGAGCTACCTACGAGCAGTACTTC.

The chain joins TRBV27 to TRBJ1-3, with TRBD1 identical over 7 bases. In germline, CDR1 is MNHEY, CDR2 SMNVEV (reference sequence). This CDR3 has 15 residues. The V and J ends lost 5 bases and 5 bases, in that order; junction bases with no gene match: 9. DNA for the CDR3: TGTGCCAGCAGTCTAACGGGACAGACCCGAAACACCATATATTTT. This encodes CASSLTGQTRNTIYF.

The chain combines TRBV28 with TRBJ1-2, with a weak D call TRBD1 (6 bases). The CDR3 covers 15 residues. Per germline, CDR1 MDHEN and CDR2 SYDVKM. Trimming shortened V by 4 bases and J by 0 bases, and 12 bases separated the two germline ends. The CDR3 is CASSYPGHSNYGYTF. As DNA, the CDR3 is TGTGCCAGCAGTTACCCGGGACACTCTAACTATGGCTACACCTTC.

The chain has TRBV6-4 and TRBJ2-5; 12 positions match TRBD2. V lost 2 bases, J lost 5 bases, and 9 bases stayed unmatched. CDR1 is MRHNA and CDR2 is SNTAGT in the germline V gene. The CDR3 covers 17 residues. The CDR3 coding sequence is TGTGCCAGCAGTGACCTCACTAGCGGGGGGAGGTTGGAGACCCAGTACTTC. Protein: CASSDLTSGGRLETQYF.

With respect to this clone: It is unclear where the CDR3 begins or ends on the DNA, so no DNA is shown, and the CDR3 is as TCRdb lists it. The V gene is TRBV4-1, the J gene TRBJ1-3. The CDR3 is 14 amino acids in total, end residues counted. Germline CDR1 reads MGHRA; CDR2 reads YSYEKL. The CDR3 loop is CATYYPCPGNTIYF.

This chain joins TRBV6-1 and TRBJ1-6; perhaps TRBD1 as D (5 bases). This CDR3 has 16 residues. Per germline, CDR1 MNHNS and CDR2 SASEGT. Deletions cut 0 bases from V and 4 bases from J, with 10 bases between. As DNA, the CDR3 is TGTGCCAGCAGTGAAGCAAGACAGCGTTATAATTCACCCCTCCACTTT. Its protein product is CASSEARQRYNSPLHF.

V and J are TRBV30 and TRBJ1-1; D uncertain. The CDR3 runs to 14 residues. The germline V gene has CDR1 GTSNPN and CDR2 SVGIG (reference sequence). V was pared by 4 bases and J by 1 base, with 13 bases between. The CDR3 reads CAWIRFGTNTEAFF. The CDR3 nucleotides are TGTGCCTGGATTCGATTCGGTACGAACACTGAAGCTTTCTTT.

The rearrangement joins TRBV4-2 to TRBJ2-3, with 7 nucleotides matching TRBD1. V lost 1 base and J lost 0; bases outside the gene matches: 4. Germline values: CDR1 LGHNA, CDR2 YNFKEQ. This CDR3 comprises 16 residues. The CDR3 nucleotides read TGTGCCAGCAGCCAAGGCCCGGGACAGAGCACAGATACGCAGTATTTT. Protein sequence: CASSQGPGQSTDTQYF.

The genes are TRBV19 and TRBJ2-5, with 11 bases aligning to TRBD1. Losses at the gene ends were 3 bases for V and 4 bases for J; bases not matched to a gene: 1. Germline CDR1 is LNHDA and CDR2 is SQIVND (reference sequence). The CDR3 runs 14 residues. The CDR3 here is CASSIGQGAETQYF. As DNA, the CDR3 is TGTGCCAGTAGTATTGGACAGGGGGCAGAGACCCAGTACTTC.

The genes are TRBV7-3 and TRBJ2-3; D remains ambiguous. V dropped 5 bases and J dropped 1 base, with 19 bases sitting between them. Germline lookup yields CDR1 SGHTA and CDR2 FQGTGA. The CDR3 is 17 residues long. The DNA of the CDR3 is TGTGCCAGCAGCCCCTCGCTGTCGGTAATGCGCACAGATACGCAGTATTTT. This encodes CASSPSLSVMRTDTQYF.

The rearrangement joins TRBV5-4 to TRBJ2-7, with D possibly TRBD1 on 5 matching bases. Germline V gene data show CDR1 as SGHNT and CDR2 as YYREEE (reference sequence). Trimming removed 1 base from V and 1 base from J, with 12 bases in between. The CDR3 is 15 residues long. In DNA form, the CDR3 reads TGTGCCAGCAGCTTGCCAGGGTCGGAGTCCTACGAGCAGTACTTC. This translates into CASSLPGSESYEQYF. Together with reference TRBV5-4 and TRBJ2-7, the CDR3 gives the full variable domain: ETGVTQSPTHLIKTRGQQVTLRCSSQSGHNTVSWYQQALGQGPQFIFQYYREEENGRGNFPPRFSGLQFPNYSSELNVNALELDDSALYLCASSLPGSESYEQYFGPGTRLTVT.